A single count supports the clone carrying this TCR beta chain. The data are from a study of shared clonotypes between healthy human individuals. Genomic DNA from each subset was divided evenly over several immunoSEQ plates. Method: immunoSEQ multiplex PCR; TCRdb's copy keeps in-frame clones and lacks some. Of approximately 2.3 million clones listed, 85% to 95% are singletons. This TCR was sampled from a man between 18 and 35 years old in good health. Some clones in this sample may be carry-over from other donors' samples. Sample: naive CD4+ T cells from PBMCs. The subset: CD45RA+ positively selected.

CDR3 protein: CASSLVVENTGELFF. The CDR3 DNA reads as TGCGCCAGCAGCTTGGTTGTGGAGAACACCGGGGAGCTGTTTTTT. V is TRBV5-1 and J is TRBJ2-2; D ambiguous. Trimming removed 0 bases from V and 1 base from J, with 7 bases in between. CDR3 length: 15 residues. CDR1 SGHRS and CDR2 YFSETQ come from the germline V gene.